Listed here are 14 T cell receptor beta chains from one sample, sequenced in a study of T cell responses to AZD1222 COVID-19 vaccine. TCRdb's table, derived via immunoSEQ multiplex PCR, lists solely in-frame clones and lacks some. The data show 110,000 or so clones, with approximately 88% seen just once and approximately 6.9% held by the top ten. Here the sequenced sample was peripheral blood, taken 28 days after the second AZD1222 dose. The receptors here all came from an adult who received the AZD1222 COVID-19 vaccine.

The chain links TRBV19 to TRBJ1-2; D is possibly TRBD1 (5 bases). The germline gives CDR1 LNHDA, CDR2 SQIVND (reference sequence). There are 15 residues in the CDR3. V dropped 1 base and J dropped 3 bases, with 12 bases sitting between them. The CDR3 DNA reads TGTGCCAGTAGTATAGTATCCACAGGCTACTATGGCTACACCTTC. Amino acid sequence: CASSIVSTGYYGYTF.

This sequence joins TRBV6-5 and TRBJ2-7, with 7 bases matching TRBD1. Germline CDR1 reads MNHEY; CDR2 reads SVGAGI. J lost 5 bases, V lost 2 bases, and 9 bases had no gene match. The CDR3 is 15 amino acids. The CDR3 nucleotides read TGTGCCAGCAGTTACGCCGTGACAGGGTATCACGAGCAGTACTTC. Encoded protein: CASSYAVTGYHEQYF.

V is TRBV5-1 and J is TRBJ1-4, with TRBD1 identical over 7 bases. Germline CDR1 and CDR2: SGHRS and YFSETQ. Germline trimming cut 5 bases from V and 0 bases from J; bases unmatched to any gene: 13. This CDR3 comprises 18 residues. CDR3 DNA: TGCGCCAGCAGGTTCAGGACAGGACTTTTTGCAACTAATGAAAAACTGTTTTTT. It codes for CASRFRTGLFATNEKLFF.

The chain joins TRBV28 to TRBJ1-5; no definite D call. Germline CDR1 and CDR2: MDHEN and SYDVKM. The CDR3 runs to 11 residues. Deletions cut 5 bases from V and 4 bases from J, with 3 bases between. The CDR3 loop reads CASSRNQPQHF. The CDR3 DNA is TGTGCCAGCAGTCGAAATCAGCCCCAGCATTTT.

The rearrangement links TRBV28 to TRBJ1-2; 8 nucleotides align to TRBD1. After removal of 6 bases from V and 4 bases from J, the junction contained 10 bases not matched to a gene. The CDR3 extends over 15 amino acids. From germline, CDR1 is MDHEN and CDR2 SYDVKM. The CDR3 DNA follows: TGTGCCAGCAGCCGGGACCCTGACAGGGGCTATGGCTACACCTTC. Translating gives CASSRDPDRGYGYTF.

The chain is built from TRBV4-1 and TRBJ2-6; D might be TRBD1 (6 bases). Trimming took 0 bases from V and 2 from J, leaving 11 bases between them. From germline, CDR1 is MGHRA and CDR2 YSYEKL. The CDR3 has 17 amino acids. The CDR3 spells CASSQEPQGAGANVLTF. As DNA, the CDR3 is TGCGCCAGCAGCCAAGAGCCACAGGGTGCTGGGGCCAACGTCCTGACTTTC.

The chain recombines TRBV20-1 with TRBJ2-7; no firm D call. This CDR3 has 11 amino acids. Germline V lookup: CDR1 DFQATT, CDR2 SNEGSKA (reference sequence). V shed 1 base and J shed 6 bases, with 7 bases lying between them. The CDR3 DNA reads TGCAGTGCTAGAGTTTACGGCGAGCAGTACTTC. Its translation is CSARVYGEQYF.

The chain is built from TRBV6-6 and TRBJ1-1, with 7 bases matching TRBD1. The CDR3 consists of 13 residues. CDR1 and CDR2 (germline): MNHNY, SVGAGI (reference sequence). The V and J ends lost 6 bases and 9 bases, in that order; junction bases with no gene match: 10. Written as DNA, the CDR3 is TGTGCCAGCAGCACCGGGACAGCCAGGAAAGCTTTCTTT. This sequence encodes CASSTGTARKAFF.

The CDR3 DNA follows: TGTGCCAGCAGCGTGCACACATCCTACGAGCAGTACTTC. Translation: CASSVHTSYEQYF. The genes are TRBV9 and TRBJ2-7; D unresolved. The CDR3 sequence is 13 residues long. Germline V gene lookup returns CDR1 SGDLS and CDR2 YYNGEE. Deletions cut 2 bases from V and 1 base from J, with 7 bases between.

This rearrangement joins TRBV19 to TRBJ1-2; tentative D call: TRBD1 (5 bases). This CDR3 comprises 14 residues. In germline, CDR1 is LNHDA, CDR2 SQIVND (reference sequence). V lost 2 bases to trimming and J lost 3 bases, with 10 bases between them. The CDR3 spells CASSIPGRDYGYTF. CDR3 nucleotides: TGTGCCAGTAGTATACCGGGACGGGACTATGGCTACACCTTC.

The chain recombines TRBV4-2 with TRBJ2-3, with 9 bases matching TRBD1. The CDR3 totals 15 residues. CDR1 is LGHNA, CDR2 YNFKEQ, per germline. V shed 5 bases and J 4 bases; nucleotides not matched to a gene: 7. For the CDR3, the DNA is TGTGCCAGCAGCTGGACAGGGGATCTGTCAGATACGCAGTATTTT. Translating it yields CASSWTGDLSDTQYF.

J is TRBJ1-1 and V is TRBV6-5, with 9 nucleotides matching TRBD1. Looked up from germline, CDR1 is MNHEY and CDR2 is SVGAGI. CDR3 length: 14 residues. V trimming: 6 bases; J trimming: 7 bases; junction bases outside the gene matches: 9. In DNA, the CDR3 is TGTGCCAGCAGGGAGACAGGGGGGGGAGGTGAAGCTTTCTTT. Translation gives CASRETGGGGEAFF.

The V and J genes are TRBV5-1 and TRBJ1-4; 7 bases line up with TRBD1. The V segment lost 0 bases and the J segment 6 bases; nucleotides outside the gene matches: 2. Looked up from germline, CDR1 is SGHRS and CDR2 is YFSETQ. The CDR3 spans 14 residues. The CDR3 loop reads CASSLGGGDEKLFF. DNA of the CDR3: TGCGCCAGCAGCTTGGGAGGGGGCGATGAAAAACTGTTTTTT.

V is TRBV29-1 and J is TRBJ2-7; TRBD1 matches at 10 bases. Germline assignment: CDR1 SQVTM and CDR2 ANQGSEA. The CDR3 covers 14 residues. The V and J ends lost 6 bases and 1 base, in that order; junction bases with no gene match: 6. The CDR3 spells CSVALGQGSYEQYF. CDR3 DNA: TGCAGCGTCGCCTTGGGACAGGGGTCCTACGAGCAGTACTTC.